This TCR beta chain was sequenced for a study of cytomegalovirus exposure and HLA in healthy donors (dated by TCRdb to about 2017). For the wider study: According to an earlier analysis of a few hundred of the donors, 150 million to 200 million T cells yielded 120 million or so unique TCR beta sequences and less than 300 Gb of sequence data. About 280 gigabases of sequencing data and around 85 million unique TCR sequences made up an early release that covered some 640 HLA-typed donors. Of the 300 to 500 genotyped donors, roughly 76% were placed in the genetic ancestry cluster associated with self-reported Caucasian donors. The study was designed to test whether signatures of past pathogen exposure could be identified by cataloging public T cell receptors. The study profiled the T cell repertoires of hundreds of subjects by immunosequencing and related them to cytomegalovirus serostatus. Along with the approximately 650-subject first cohort, a separate validation cohort of over a hundred different subjects was used. To predict cytomegalovirus infection status, the study combined high-throughput TCR immunosequencing, statistical association of individual TCRs with disease status, and machine learning. A later analysis re-examined previously published TCR beta repertoires from 600 to 700 donors and added high-resolution HLA genotyping to investigate patterns of TCR occurrence. In the later analysis, no new phenotypic data were used to find candidate immune exposures; instead, reliance was placed on TCR beta sequences and their occurrence across donors. To decide whether each TCR beta V gene segment behaved as functional or pseudogenic, an earlier analysis of some 580 of the donors relied on high-throughput TCR beta sequencing. Alongside the repertoire data, information on donor age, sex, ethnicity and CMV serostatus was compiled. A later genetic analysis used genome-wide SNP genotypes for 398 of the 666 donors, treating that subset as a discovery cohort. Every discovery cohort repertoire had been produced on one sequencing platform. Both class I and class II loci were covered by HLA typing, at four-digit resolution. The number of typed donors differed by locus: about 620-640 for A, B, C, DRB1 and DQB1; some 500 for DQA1; 600 to 610 for DPA1; and 400 to 480 for DPB1. Four or five DR-DQ haplotypes were treated as single units for association and clustering because of strong linkage in the cohort. Among 398 genotyped donors of the cohort, an average of around 240,000 unique TCR beta nucleotide sequences were sequenced per donor, approximately 20% of them non-productive.

General findings and caveats noted by the study authors: Because counts were too low, more than 15 rarely observed V segments, including chromosome 9 orphons, were left out of the earlier analysis of over 550 of the donors. According to a later genetic analysis, donors in an Asian-associated ancestry cluster had fewer N-insertions in productive TCRs than the roughly 660-donor mean. It was suggested by the authors that the approach could potentially be generalized to other disease states and immunological phenotypes. The cohort was sequenced for TCR beta chains only, and without alpha or paired-chain data the features that could be detected were limited. V-gene and J-gene trimming of TCR beta chains was associated with a missense DCLRE1C variant in a later genetic analysis, and the association was replicated in an independent cohort. In an earlier analysis of 587 of the donors, most TCR beta V segments were observed in productive rearrangements about 87% or about 30% of the time, broadly matching IMGT annotations. Some IMGT-functional V segments, including TRBV6-2 and TRBV6-3, could not be told apart with the 87-base-pair reads, so those segments were excluded. Roughly uniform sequencing depth across donors was assumed in presence/absence analyses, although this assumption may not hold. In a later analysis, TCR association rates were found to vary across HLA loci, with the most associated TCRs seen for DRB1 alleles and the fewest for HLA-C alleles. A further reported finding was that TCR beta sequences accurately predicted the HLA-A and HLA-B alleles for most subjects in the first cohort. A few of the identified cytomegalovirus-associated TCR beta chains were confirmed in vitro to be specific for cytomegalovirus antigens. According to a later analysis, parvovirus B19, influenza, CMV and Epstein-Barr virus appeared linked to several top co-occurrence clusters. Cytomegalovirus status was reported to be diagnosed by the classifier with high specificity and sensitivity in both the original and validation cohorts. The sequencing pipeline was judged likely to have produced a cluster of highly shared sequence variants as a technical artifact. Because some donors lacked HLA typing at each locus, the association tests relied only on the typed subset. Most TCR sequences were seen in very few donors, while some public TCRs were found in many individuals. A total of 150 or so TCR beta chains were listed by the study as associated with cytomegalovirus. Strong co-occurrence of HLA alleles, especially DR and DQ, made assigning TCR associations to individual alleles difficult. Compared with equally common non-associated chains, HLA-associated TCR beta chains in a later analysis were more clonally expanded and had lower generation probabilities. At a false discovery rate of 0.05, a later analysis linked 15,000 to 20,000 TCR beta sequences to specific HLA alleles. Immune exposure information for the cohort was limited to CMV serostatus. Correlated functional status among segregating V segments might be attributable to linkage disequilibrium, but an unknown experimental factor could not be ruled out. A later analysis found that most CMV-associated TCR beta chains appeared HLA-restricted, with HLA associations seemingly driven largely by CMV exposure.

Details on this clone: No cognate antigen has been identified for it. No base qualities exist here, and no much larger clone lies one base off it.

Receptor amplification or capture employed the immunoSEQ multiplex PCR assay. For the multiplex PCR, a mixture combining 60 forward primers for TCR Vbeta segments and 13 reverse primers for TCR Jbeta segments was used. A multiplex PCR assay on genomic DNA amplified the CDR3 region of rearranged TCR beta genes. Amplified TCR beta libraries were sequenced as 87-base-pair reads on the Illumina HiSeq System. Processing in the source paper ran as follows. A later analysis tallied tens of millions of unique TCR beta chains across the 700 or so repertoires, and some 12 million of those chains were shared by two or more donors. Raw reads were error-corrected and collapsed into unique sequences by a nearest-neighbor algorithm in which closely related sequences were merged to remove PCR and sequencing errors. To assign V, D and J gene segments, CDR3 sequences were aligned to IMGT reference sequences. For a sequence to be retained, a match of at least six nucleotides was required to both a V gene segment and a J gene segment. A rearrangement counted as productive if the CDR3 had no stop codons and remained in frame with V and J, and every other rearrangement counted as non-productive. CDR3 was defined according to IMGT convention as the region running from the second conserved V-encoded cysteine to the conserved J-encoded phenylalanine. The earlier analysis of about 590 of the donors excluded sequences that lacked an unambiguous match to a single V gene segment. In an earlier analysis of approximately 500 of the donors, a V segment was called functional when productive rearrangements were above 56.7%, and segregating when the standard deviation between donors exceeded 5%. To diagnose cytomegalovirus status from the catalog of TCR beta chain sequences, a statistical classification framework was built. In a later analysis, V and J genes were assigned by comparing TCR nucleotide sequences against IMGT/GENE-DB human TR gene sequences. In a later analysis, CDR3 sequences and most-parsimonious VDJ recombination scenarios were assigned using the TCRdist pipeline. In a later analysis, each TCR beta chain was defined by its CDR3 amino acid sequence together with its V-gene family, and reads lacking a unique V-gene family were excluded. A later analysis removed over 500 highly shared, low-generation-probability nucleotide sequences to deal with suspected cross-contamination and a sequencing artifact. A later analysis calculated a clonal expansion index for each public chain from normalized within-repertoire ranks of inferred template counts. In a later analysis, generation probabilities were computed with a VDJ recombination model fitted to out-of-frame rearrangements, and the resulting probabilities were checked against IGoR. In a later analysis, hypergeometric tests were used to score TCR-TCR, TCR-HLA and TCR-CMV co-occurrence, with a repertoire-size bias correction applied to TCR pairs. False discovery rates were estimated in a later analysis by permuting HLA or CMV assignments 20 times. A later analysis grouped co-occurring TCRs with DBSCAN, adding TCRdist sequence similarity when clustering within HLA-allele-positive subsets. Repertoires with fewer than 30,000 or more than 120,000 public chains were left out of co-occurrence clustering, as were five repertoires with anomalous nucleotide sharing. What TCRdb holds here is the immuneACCESS table cut down to in-frame rearrangements. Part of the clones is not present; checked against another copy, under half of the missing clones reflect an unresolved V gene, and the others are unexplained. That table furnishes V, J and clone size, whereas the DNA furnished D and trimming. The sample yields around 100,000 clones; over 65% were counted once. More than 4.5% of the sample comes from the top ten.

The CDR3 runs 12 residues from the cysteine to the phenylalanine. Only CDR3 DNA is held: 36 bases, read in frame from base 1. From the germline V gene (reference sequence), CDR1 is MNHNY and CDR2 is SVGAGI. Trimming removed 2 bases from V and 6 bases from J, leaving 5 bases between the germline ends. The cohort was made up of 650 to 700 healthy bone marrow donors. At the time of sampling, all cohort members were nominally healthy, though unrecorded immune exposures were likely present. The donor tested CMV seropositive and was one of the 289 seropositive cohort members. Every donor gave a peripheral blood sample, and the peripheral blood mononuclear cells from that sample were used for TCR beta sequencing. Genomic DNA was extracted from the blood cell samples with the Qiagen DNeasy Blood Extraction Kit.

The chain is assembled from TRBV6-6 and TRBJ2-1; no D gene call is confident. This TCR was sampled from a female donor in good health and CMV-seropositive. The specimen sequenced was PBMCs. DNA sequence: TGTGCCAGCAGTTACCTAACCAATGAGCAGTTCTTC. This is translated as CASSYLTNEQFF.